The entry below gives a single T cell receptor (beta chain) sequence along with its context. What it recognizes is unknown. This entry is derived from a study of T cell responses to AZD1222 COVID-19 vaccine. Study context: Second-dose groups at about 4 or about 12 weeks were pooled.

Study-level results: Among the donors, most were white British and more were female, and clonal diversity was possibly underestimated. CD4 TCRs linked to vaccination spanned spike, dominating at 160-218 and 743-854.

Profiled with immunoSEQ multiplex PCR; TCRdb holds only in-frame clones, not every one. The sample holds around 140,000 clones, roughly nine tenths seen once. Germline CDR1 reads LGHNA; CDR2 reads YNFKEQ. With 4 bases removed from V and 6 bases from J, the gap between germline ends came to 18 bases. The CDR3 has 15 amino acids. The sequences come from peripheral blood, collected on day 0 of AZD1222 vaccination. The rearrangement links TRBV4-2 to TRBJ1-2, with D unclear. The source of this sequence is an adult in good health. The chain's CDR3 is CASSLPGAKGNGYTF. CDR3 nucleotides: TGTGCCAGCAGCCTTCCGGGAGCGAAGGGCAATGGCTACACCTTC.